This T cell receptor (beta chain) was sequenced in a study of blood T cell repertoires in COVID-19. Looking at the study overall: From T cells, B-cell-depleted T cells, or PBMCs came the material, which was cDNA or gDNA.

With V trimmed by 5 bases and J by 0 bases, 10 bases remained unmatched. Germline V gives CDR1 MDHEN, CDR2 SYDVKM. The CDR3 covers 16 residues. Libraries were prepared by immunoSEQ multiplex PCR; TCRdb keeps only in-frame clonotypes and omits some of them. This table has about 75,000 clones, 84% appearing once. This clone appeared a single time. The sequenced sample was peripheral blood. V is TRBV28 and J is TRBJ2-7; 7 positions agree with TRBD2. The receptor comes from a woman in her forties or fifties with acute or convalescent COVID-19. DNA for the CDR3: TGTGCCAGCAGTCCTACCCGCGGCGGGAGCTCCTACGAGCAGTACTTC. Translated, it gives CASSPTRGGSSYEQYF.